The 11 T cell receptor beta chains listed next were all sequenced from one sample in a study of T-cell memory formation after mild COVID-19. TCRdb reanalysed the 5' RACE reads using MiXCR and keeps one entry per CDR3 protein. The sample yields 140,000 to 150,000 distinct CDR3 sequences, about 19% seen once. The sequencing input was PBMCs or a T cell subset sorted from them (not recorded which). Receptor source: an adult woman who had mild COVID-19 (a few samples of this study predate the infection). Cell type and time point are not known.

This chain connects TRBV4-1 to TRBJ1-1, with D tentatively TRBD1 (5 bases). The CDR3 consists of 15 residues. V shed 4 bases and J shed 1 base, with 13 bases lying between them. Germline-derived CDR1 and CDR2 are MGHRA and YSYEKL. The CDR3 loop is CASSPRGTGNTEAFF. The CDR3 DNA follows: TGCGCCAGCAGCCCAAGGGGTACTGGGAACACTGAAGCTTTCTTT.

This clonotype has just a few counts. The V gene is TRBV4-1, the J gene TRBJ2-3; D is undetermined. The CDR3 loop spans 14 amino acids. V was clipped by 4 bases and J by 0 bases, with 8 bases between them. Germline values: CDR1 MGHRA, CDR2 YSYEKL. CDR3 in amino acids: CASSPFPSTDTQYF. For the CDR3, the DNA is TGCGCCAGCAGCCCGTTTCCTAGCACAGATACGCAGTATTTT.

J is TRBJ1-6 and V is TRBV20-1; maybe TRBD1 (6 bases). The CDR3 runs 15 residues. V was trimmed by 6 bases and J by 0 bases, leaving 12 bases between them. Germline values: CDR1 DFQATT, CDR2 SNEGSKA (reference sequence). The CDR3 reads CSAPNRASYNSPLHF. In nucleotides, the CDR3 is TGCAGTGCCCCAAACAGGGCCTCCTATAATTCACCCCTCCACTTT.

CDR3 amino acids: CASSLNDRFGGELFF. The CDR3 DNA reads as TGCGCCAGCAGCTTGAACGACAGGTTTGGCGGGGAGCTGTTTTTT. This chain joins TRBV5-1 and TRBJ2-2; possible D gene TRBD1, 6 bases. V gave up 1 base and J gave up 7 bases, with 14 bases separating them. In germline, CDR1 is SGHRS, CDR2 YFSETQ. The CDR3 is 15 amino acids.

The V and J genes are TRBV5-1 and TRBJ1-1, with a possible D match to TRBD1 (5 bases). The V end lost 3 bases, the J end lost 4 bases, and 19 bases lay between the germline ends. Germline V gene data show CDR1 as SGHRS and CDR2 as YFSETQ. The length of the CDR3 is 16 residues. CDR3 DNA: TGCGCCAGCAGCTCCAAGGGGAGCCGCTCGCGCACTGAAGCTTTCTTT. Translation gives CASSSKGSRSRTEAFF.

This clonotype has more than one count but fewer than ten. This chain links TRBV6-6 with TRBJ2-6; 10 nucleotides align to TRBD1. J was trimmed by 0 bases and V by 5 bases; bases with no gene match: 4. CDR3 length: 17 residues. Germline-derived CDR1 and CDR2 are MNHNY and SVGAGI (reference sequence). The CDR3 sequence is CASSRDRGSSGANVLTF. The CDR3 DNA follows: TGTGCCAGCAGTCGGGACAGGGGCAGCTCTGGGGCCAACGTCCTGACTTTC.

This chain uses TRBV7-2 with TRBJ2-7; TRBD2 matches at 14 bases. The junction had 8 bases not matched to a gene; V was cut back by 5 bases and J by 2 bases. This CDR3 spans 17 amino acids. From germline, CDR1 is SGHTA and CDR2 FQGNSA. CDR3 nucleotides: TGTGCCAGCAGCCACGGGACTAGCGGGAGAGGGGCCTACGAGCAGTACTTC. This gives the protein CASSHGTSGRGAYEQYF.

This clonotype was seen only a few times. This chain joins TRBV6-5 and TRBJ1-6; D gene unclear. In germline, CDR1 is MNHEY, CDR2 SVGAGI. The CDR3 spans 14 residues. The ends were cut back, 6 bases at V and 8 bases at J, with 14 bases in the middle. The CDR3 bases are TGTGCCAGCAGGGGTCGAGCTAGGGATTCACCCCTCCACTTT. It is translated as CASRGRARDSPLHF.

The sample holds one count of this clonotype. The chain is built from TRBV7-2 and TRBJ2-5; D may be TRBD2 (5 bases). The germline gives CDR1 SGHTA, CDR2 FQGNSA. Trimming cost V 5 bases and J 0 bases, with 7 bases left between them. CDR3 length: 13 residues. The CDR3 protein is CASSGLYQETQYF. The DNA for the CDR3 is TGTGCCAGCAGCGGACTTTACCAAGAGACCCAGTACTTC.

The J gene is TRBJ2-2, the V gene TRBV7-8; TRBD2 agrees at 8 bases. Losses at the gene ends were 11 bases for V and 7 bases for J; bases not matched to a gene: 6. CDR1 is SGHVS, CDR2 FQNEAQ, per germline. This CDR3 is 12 amino acids long. CDR3 amino acids: CAGGGPVGELFF. In DNA form, the CDR3 reads TGTGCCGGCGGGGGGCCGGTCGGGGAGCTGTTTTTT.

The rearrangement uses TRBV7-9 and TRBJ1-2, with D possibly being TRBD1 (5 bases). The CDR3 extends over 13 amino acids. Germline CDR1 is SEHNR and CDR2 is FQNEAQ (reference sequence). The germline V and J ends were trimmed by 5 bases and 4 bases, with 11 bases remaining between them. The CDR3 is CASSTGRVYGYTF. The DNA of the CDR3 is TGTGCCAGCAGCACCGGCAGGGTCTATGGCTACACCTTC.